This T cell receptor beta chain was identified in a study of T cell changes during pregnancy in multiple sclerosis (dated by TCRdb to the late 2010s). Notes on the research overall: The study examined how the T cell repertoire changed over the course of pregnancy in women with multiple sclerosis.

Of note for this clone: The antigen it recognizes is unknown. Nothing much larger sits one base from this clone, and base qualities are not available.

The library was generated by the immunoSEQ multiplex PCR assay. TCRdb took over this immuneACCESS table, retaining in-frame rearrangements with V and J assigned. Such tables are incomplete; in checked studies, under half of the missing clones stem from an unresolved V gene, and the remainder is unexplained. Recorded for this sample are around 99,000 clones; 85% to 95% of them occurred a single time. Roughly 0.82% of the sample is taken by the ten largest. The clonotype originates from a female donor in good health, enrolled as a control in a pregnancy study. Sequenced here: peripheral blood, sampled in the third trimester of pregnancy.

The CDR3 region has the sequence CASSGQGSYEQYF. In nucleotide form, the sequence is TGCGCCAGCAGTGGGCAGGGGTCCTACGAGCAGTACTTC. The rearranged chain carries TRBV10-1 and TRBJ2-7; the D gene is perhaps TRBD1, on 6 matching bases. Inclusive of the bounding cysteine and phenylalanine, the CDR3 is 13 residues long. Only the CDR3 region is kept as DNA, spanning 39 bases read in frame from base 1. Trimming costs V 4 bases and J 1 base, and their ends lie 8 bases apart. Taken from the germline V gene (reference sequence), the CDR1 and CDR2 loops are WNHNN and SYGVQD.